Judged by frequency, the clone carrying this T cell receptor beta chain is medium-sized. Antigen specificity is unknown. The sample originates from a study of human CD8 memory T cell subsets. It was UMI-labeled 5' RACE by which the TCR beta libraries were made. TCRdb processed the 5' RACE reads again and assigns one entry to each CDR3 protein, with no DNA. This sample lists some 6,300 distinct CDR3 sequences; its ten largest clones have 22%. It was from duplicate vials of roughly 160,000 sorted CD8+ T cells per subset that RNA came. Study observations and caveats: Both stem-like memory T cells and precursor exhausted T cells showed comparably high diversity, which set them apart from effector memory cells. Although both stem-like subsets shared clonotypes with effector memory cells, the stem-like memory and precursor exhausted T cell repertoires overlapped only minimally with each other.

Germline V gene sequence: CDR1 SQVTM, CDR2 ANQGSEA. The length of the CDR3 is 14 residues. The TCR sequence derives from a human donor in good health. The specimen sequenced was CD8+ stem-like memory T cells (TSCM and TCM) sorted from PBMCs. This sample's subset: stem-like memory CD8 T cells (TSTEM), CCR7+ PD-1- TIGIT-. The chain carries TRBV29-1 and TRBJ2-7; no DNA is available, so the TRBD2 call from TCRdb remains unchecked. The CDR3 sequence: CSVPGLAGGNEQYF.